Below are 3 T cell receptor beta chains sequenced from a single sample in a study of Graves' ophthalmopathy and Graves' hyperthyroidism. The TCR beta CDR3 regions underwent amplification from RNA transcripts. The first-round RT-PCR employed HTBI primers together with the Qiagen OneStep RT-PCR kit. A multiplex PCR was then performed as the second round. TCRdb redid the calling of the multiplex PCR reads with MiXCR, one entry per CDR3 protein. This table holds about 740,000 distinct CDR3 sequences, 40% found once. The specimen sequenced was peripheral blood. The receptors were sampled from an adult man with Graves' ophthalmopathy.

This clonotype was seen a handful of times. Relative to the germline gene, one junction end is altered; a read error may explain this. The rearrangement uses TRBV24-1 and TRBJ1-2; the D gene is possibly TRBD1 (5 bases). Germline CDR1 and CDR2: KGHDR and SFDVKD. This CDR3 has 13 residues. Written as DNA, the CDR3 is TGTGCCAGCAGTGCCAGGGTCAGTAATGGCTACACCTTC. This encodes CASSARVSNGYTF.

Comment on this clonotype: This may be a read error, as it is one base from a much larger clone. The chain combines TRBV10-3 with TRBJ1-1; D is perhaps TRBD1 (6 bases). V was clipped by 6 bases and J by 6 bases, with 20 bases between them. From germline, CDR1 is ENHRY and CDR2 SYGVKD. The CDR3 has 15 residues. CDR3 sequence: CAISPQGGSFSEAFF. The CDR3 nucleotides are TGTGCCATCAGCCCACAGGGAGGGTCGTTTTCTGAAGCTTTCTTT.

In its sample, this clonotype was seen many times. The genes are TRBV7-2 and TRBJ2-7, with 9 bases matching TRBD2. This CDR3 spans 14 amino acids. Germline V gene lookup returns CDR1 SGHTA and CDR2 FQGNSA. The V and J ends lost 5 bases and 5 bases, in that order; junction bases with no gene match: 7. This CDR3 is CASSLSGRTNEQYF. CDR3 in DNA: TGTGCCAGCAGCCTTAGCGGGAGAACCAACGAGCAGTACTTC.